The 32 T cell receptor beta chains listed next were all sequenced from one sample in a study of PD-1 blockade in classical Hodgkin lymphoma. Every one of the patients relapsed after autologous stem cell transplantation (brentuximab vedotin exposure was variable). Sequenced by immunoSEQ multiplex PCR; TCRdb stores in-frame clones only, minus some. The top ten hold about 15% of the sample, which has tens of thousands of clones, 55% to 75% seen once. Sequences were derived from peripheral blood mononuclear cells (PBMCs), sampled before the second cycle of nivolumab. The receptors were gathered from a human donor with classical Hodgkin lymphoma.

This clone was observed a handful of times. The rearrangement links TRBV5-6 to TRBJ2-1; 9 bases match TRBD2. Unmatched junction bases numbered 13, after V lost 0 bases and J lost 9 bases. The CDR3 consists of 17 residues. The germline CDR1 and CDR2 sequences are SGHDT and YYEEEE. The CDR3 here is CASSLGGGGLADSEQFF. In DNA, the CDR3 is TGTGCCAGCAGCTTGGGAGGAGGGGGACTAGCTGATAGTGAGCAGTTCTTC.

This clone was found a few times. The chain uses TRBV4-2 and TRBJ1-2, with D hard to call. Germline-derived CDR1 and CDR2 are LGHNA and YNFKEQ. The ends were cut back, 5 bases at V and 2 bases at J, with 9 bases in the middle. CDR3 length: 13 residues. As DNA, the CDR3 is TGTGCCAGCAGCTTCATCGGAAACTATGGCTACACCTTC. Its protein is CASSFIGNYGYTF.

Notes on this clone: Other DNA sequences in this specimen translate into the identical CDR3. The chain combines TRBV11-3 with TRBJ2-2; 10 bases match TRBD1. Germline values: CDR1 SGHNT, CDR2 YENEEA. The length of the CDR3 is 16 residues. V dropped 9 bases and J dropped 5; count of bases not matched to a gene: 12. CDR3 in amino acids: CASSPEGDRGTGELFF. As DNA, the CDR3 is TGTGCCAGTAGCCCTGAAGGGGACAGGGGAACCGGGGAGCTGTTTTTT.

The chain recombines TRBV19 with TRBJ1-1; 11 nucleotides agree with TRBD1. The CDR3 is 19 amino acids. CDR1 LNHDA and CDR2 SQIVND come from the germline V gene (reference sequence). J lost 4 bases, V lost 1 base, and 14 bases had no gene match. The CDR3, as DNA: TGTGCCAGTAGTATAGCCACGGACAGGGGGCCAACTAGGTCCACTGAAGCTTTCTTT. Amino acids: CASSIATDRGPTRSTEAFF.

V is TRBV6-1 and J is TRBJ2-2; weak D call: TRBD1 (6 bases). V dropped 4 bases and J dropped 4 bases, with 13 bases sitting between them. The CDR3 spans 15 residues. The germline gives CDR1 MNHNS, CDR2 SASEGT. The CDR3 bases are TGTGCCAGCAGTGTTTTCCAGGGGAGCACCGGGGAGCTGTTTTTT. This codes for CASSVFQGSTGELFF.

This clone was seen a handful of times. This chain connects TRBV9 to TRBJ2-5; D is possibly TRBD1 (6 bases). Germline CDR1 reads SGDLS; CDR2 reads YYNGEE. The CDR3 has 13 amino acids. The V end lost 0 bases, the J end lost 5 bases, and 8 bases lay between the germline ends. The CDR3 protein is CASSVDGGETQYF. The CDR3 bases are TGTGCCAGCAGCGTAGATGGGGGCGAGACCCAGTACTTC.

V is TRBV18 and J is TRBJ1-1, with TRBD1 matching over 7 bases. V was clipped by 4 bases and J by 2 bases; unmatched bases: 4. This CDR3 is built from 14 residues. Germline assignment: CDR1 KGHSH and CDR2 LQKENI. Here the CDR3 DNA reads TGTGCCAGCTCACAAACAGGGGTTAACACTGAAGCTTTCTTT. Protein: CASSQTGVNTEAFF.

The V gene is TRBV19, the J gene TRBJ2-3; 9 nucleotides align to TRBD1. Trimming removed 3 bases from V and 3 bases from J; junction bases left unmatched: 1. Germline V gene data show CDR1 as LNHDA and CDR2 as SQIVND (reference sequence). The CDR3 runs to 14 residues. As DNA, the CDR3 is TGTGCCAGTAGTATCGGACAGGGGACAGATACGCAGTATTTT. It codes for CASSIGQGTDTQYF.

This CDR3 is CASSEGVTGNPYEQYV. The CDR3 nucleotides are TGTGCCAGCAGTGAAGGGGTGACAGGGAATCCCTACGAGCAGTACGTC. The V gene is TRBV2, the J gene TRBJ2-7; 7 bases map to TRBD1. Trimming took 1 base from V and 2 from J; bases not matched to a gene: 8. Germline CDR1 and CDR2: SNHLY and FYNNEI. The CDR3 loop spans 16 amino acids.

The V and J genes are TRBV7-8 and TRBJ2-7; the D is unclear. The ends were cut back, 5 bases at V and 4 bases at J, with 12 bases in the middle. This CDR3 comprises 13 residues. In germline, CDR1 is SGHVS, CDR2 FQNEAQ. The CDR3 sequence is CASSRARFYEQYF. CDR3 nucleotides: TGTGCCAGCAGCCGGGCCAGATTTTACGAGCAGTACTTC.

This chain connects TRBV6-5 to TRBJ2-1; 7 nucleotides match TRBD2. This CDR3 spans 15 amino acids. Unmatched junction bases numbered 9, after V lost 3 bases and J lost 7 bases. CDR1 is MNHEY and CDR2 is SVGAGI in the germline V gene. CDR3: CASSYPREGVNEQFF. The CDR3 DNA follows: TGTGCCAGCAGTTATCCCAGGGAGGGTGTAAATGAGCAGTTCTTC.

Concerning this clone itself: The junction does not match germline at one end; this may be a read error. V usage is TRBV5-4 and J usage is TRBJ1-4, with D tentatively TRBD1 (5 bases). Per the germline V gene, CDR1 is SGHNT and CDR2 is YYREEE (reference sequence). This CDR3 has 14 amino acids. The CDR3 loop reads CASSPYLGGEKLFF. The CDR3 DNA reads TGCGCCAGCAGCCCATATCTCGGGGGTGAAAAACTGTTTTTT.

CDR3 coding DNA: TGTGCCAGCAGAGTTACGCAGGGGGCGGACCAGTATTTT. This sequence encodes CASRVTQGADQYF. The gene calls are TRBV6-1 and TRBJ2-3; 8 nucleotides agree with TRBD1. After removal of 6 bases from V and 12 bases from J, the junction contained 11 bases not matched to a gene. The CDR3 consists of 13 residues. Germline loops: CDR1 MNHNS, CDR2 SASEGT.

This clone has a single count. The CDR3 spells CASSSGGTGRSTDTQYF. The CDR3 region has the DNA TGTGCCAGCAGCTCAGGGGGGACAGGGAGAAGCACAGATACGCAGTATTTT. The rearrangement joins TRBV5-4 to TRBJ2-3, with TRBD1 identical over 9 bases. The CDR3 is 17 residues long. From germline, CDR1 is SGHNT and CDR2 YYREEE (reference sequence). V shed 3 bases, J shed 0 bases, and the junction held 8 bases outside the gene matches. Full variable domain (missing parts from reference TRBV5-4 and TRBJ2-3): ETGVTQSPTHLIKTRGQQVTLRCSSQSGHNTVSWYQQALGQGPQFIFQYYREEENGRGNFPPRFSGLQFPNYSSELNVNALELDDSALYLCASSSGGTGRSTDTQYFGPGTRLTVL.

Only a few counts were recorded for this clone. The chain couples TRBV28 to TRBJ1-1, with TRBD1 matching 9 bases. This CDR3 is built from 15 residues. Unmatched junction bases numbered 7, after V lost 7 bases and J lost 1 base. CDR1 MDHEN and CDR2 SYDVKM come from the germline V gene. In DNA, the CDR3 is TGTGCCAGCATCCCCCCGGGACAGGGGAACACTGAAGCTTTCTTT. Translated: CASIPPGQGNTEAFF.

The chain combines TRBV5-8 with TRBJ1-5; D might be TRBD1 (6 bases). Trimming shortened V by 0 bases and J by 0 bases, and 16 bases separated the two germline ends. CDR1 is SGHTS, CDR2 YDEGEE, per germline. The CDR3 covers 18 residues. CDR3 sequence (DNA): TGTGCCAGCAGCTTGGCCTCCCCGGGGGGGGCTAGCAATCAGCCCCAGCATTTT. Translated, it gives CASSLASPGGASNQPQHF.

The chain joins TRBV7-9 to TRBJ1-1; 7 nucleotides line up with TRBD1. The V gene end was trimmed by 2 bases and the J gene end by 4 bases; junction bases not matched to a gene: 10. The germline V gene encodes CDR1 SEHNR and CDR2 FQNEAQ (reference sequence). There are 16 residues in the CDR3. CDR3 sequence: CASSLKAGGVSTEAFF. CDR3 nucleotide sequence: TGTGCCAGCAGCTTAAAGGCAGGGGGTGTCAGCACTGAAGCTTTCTTT.

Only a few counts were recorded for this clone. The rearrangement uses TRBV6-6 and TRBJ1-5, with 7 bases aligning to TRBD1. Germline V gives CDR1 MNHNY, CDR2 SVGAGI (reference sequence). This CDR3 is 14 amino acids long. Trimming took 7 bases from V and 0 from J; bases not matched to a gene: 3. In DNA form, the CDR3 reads TGTGCCAGCACCTGGGACAGTAGCAATCAGCCCCAGCATTTT. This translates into CASTWDSSNQPQHF.

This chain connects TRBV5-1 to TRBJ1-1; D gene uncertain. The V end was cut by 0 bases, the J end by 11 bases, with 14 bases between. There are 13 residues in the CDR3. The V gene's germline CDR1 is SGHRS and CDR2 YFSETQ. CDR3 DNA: TGCGCCAGCAGCTTGGTTCCAGGAATGGACGCTTTCTTT. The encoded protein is CASSLVPGMDAFF.

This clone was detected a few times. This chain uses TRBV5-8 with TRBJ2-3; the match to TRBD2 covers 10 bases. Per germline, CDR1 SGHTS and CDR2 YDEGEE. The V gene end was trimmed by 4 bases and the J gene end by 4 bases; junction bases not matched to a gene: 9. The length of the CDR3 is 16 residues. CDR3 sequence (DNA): TGTGCCAGCAGCGGGGGTAGCGGGGGGACGGCAGATACGCAGTATTTT. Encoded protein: CASSGGSGGTADTQYF.

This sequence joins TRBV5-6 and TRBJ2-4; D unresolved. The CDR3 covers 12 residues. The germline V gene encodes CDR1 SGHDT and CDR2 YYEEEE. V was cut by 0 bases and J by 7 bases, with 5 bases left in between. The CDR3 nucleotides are TGTGCCAGCAGCTTGGCCAGGAACATTCAGTACTTC. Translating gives CASSLARNIQYF.

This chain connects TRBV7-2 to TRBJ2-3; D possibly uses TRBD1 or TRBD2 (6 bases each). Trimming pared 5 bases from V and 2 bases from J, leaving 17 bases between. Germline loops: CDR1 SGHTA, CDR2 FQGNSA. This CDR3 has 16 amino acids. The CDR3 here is CASSTLGGLLTDTQYF. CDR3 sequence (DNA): TGTGCCAGCAGCACCTTGGGGGGCCTACTCACAGATACGCAGTATTTT. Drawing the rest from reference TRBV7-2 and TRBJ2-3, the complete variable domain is GAGVSQSPSNKVTEKGKDVELRCDPISGHTALYWYRQSLGQGLEFLIYFQGNSAPDKSGLPSDRFSAERTGGSVSTLTIQRTQQEDSAVYLCASSTLGGLLTDTQYFGPGTRLTVL.

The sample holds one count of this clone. CDR3 sequence: CAITGDRGDDTQYF. The DNA of the CDR3 is TGTGCCATCACCGGGGACAGGGGGGACGATACGCAGTATTTT. J is TRBJ2-3 and V is TRBV10-3; TRBD1 matches 11 bases. After removal of 7 bases from V and 6 bases from J, the junction contained 6 bases not matched to a gene. The CDR3 has 14 residues. CDR1 and CDR2 (germline): ENHRY, SYGVKD.

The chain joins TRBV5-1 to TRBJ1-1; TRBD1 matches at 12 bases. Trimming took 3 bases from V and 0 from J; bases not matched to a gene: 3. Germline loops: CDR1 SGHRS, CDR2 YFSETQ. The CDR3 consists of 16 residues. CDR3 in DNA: TGCGCCAGCAGCTGGGGGACAGGGGGCTTGAACACTGAAGCTTTCTTT. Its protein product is CASSWGTGGLNTEAFF.

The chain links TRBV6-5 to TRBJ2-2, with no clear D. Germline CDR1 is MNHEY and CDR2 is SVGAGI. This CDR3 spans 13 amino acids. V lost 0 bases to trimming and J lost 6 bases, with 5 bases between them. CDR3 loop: CASSYSSAGELFF. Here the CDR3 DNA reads TGTGCCAGCAGTTACTCGAGTGCCGGGGAGCTGTTTTTT.

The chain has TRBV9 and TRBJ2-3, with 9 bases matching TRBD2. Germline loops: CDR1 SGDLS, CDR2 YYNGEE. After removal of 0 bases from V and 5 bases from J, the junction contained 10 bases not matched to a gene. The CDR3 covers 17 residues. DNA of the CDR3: TGTGCCAGCAGCGTAGAAGGTAGCGGGGGCGGTGGAGATACGCAGTATTTT. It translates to CASSVEGSGGGGDTQYF.

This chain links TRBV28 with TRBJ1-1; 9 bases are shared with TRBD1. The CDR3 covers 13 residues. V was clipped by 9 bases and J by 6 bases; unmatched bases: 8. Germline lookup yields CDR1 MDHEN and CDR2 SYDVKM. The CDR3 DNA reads TGTGCCAGTTCCTCAACAGGGGGCTCTGAAGCTTTCTTT. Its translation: CASSSTGGSEAFF.

In DNA, the CDR3 is TGTGCCAGTCAGGACAAATACACTAGCACAGATACGCAGTATTTT. Amino acid sequence: CASQDKYTSTDTQYF. The chain is built from TRBV28 and TRBJ2-3, with D tentatively TRBD1 (5 bases). The CDR3 is made up of 15 amino acids. Germline loops: CDR1 MDHEN, CDR2 SYDVKM. The V and J ends lost 9 bases and 0 bases respectively, with 16 bases between them.

The CDR3 DNA reads as TGTGCCAGCAGCTCGGCGAGGAACACTGAAGCTTTCTTT. As protein: CASSSARNTEAFF. J is TRBJ1-1 and V is TRBV4-2, with unresolved D. Trimming removed 5 bases from V and 1 base from J, with 8 bases in between. The CDR3 is 13 residues long. Germline-derived CDR1 and CDR2 are LGHNA and YNFKEQ.

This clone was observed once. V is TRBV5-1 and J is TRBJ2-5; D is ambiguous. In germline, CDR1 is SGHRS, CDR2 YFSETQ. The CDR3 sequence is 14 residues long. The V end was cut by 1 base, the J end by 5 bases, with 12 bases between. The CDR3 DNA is TGCGCCAGCAGCTTGACGCTTGGGTATGAGACCCAGTACTTC. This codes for CASSLTLGYETQYF.

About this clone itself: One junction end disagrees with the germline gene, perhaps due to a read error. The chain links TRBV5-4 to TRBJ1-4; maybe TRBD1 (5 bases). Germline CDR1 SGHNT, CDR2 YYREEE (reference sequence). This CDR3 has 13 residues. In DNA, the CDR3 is TGTGCCAGCAGTTTGGGGCCAAATGAAAAACTGTTTTTT. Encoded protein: CASSLGPNEKLFF.

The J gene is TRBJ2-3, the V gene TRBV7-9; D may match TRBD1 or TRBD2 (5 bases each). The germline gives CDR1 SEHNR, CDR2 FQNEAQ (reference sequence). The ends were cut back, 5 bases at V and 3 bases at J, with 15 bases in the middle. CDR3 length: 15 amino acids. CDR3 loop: CASSPWGWRTDTQYF. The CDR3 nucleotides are TGTGCCAGCAGCCCCTGGGGGTGGAGAACAGATACGCAGTATTTT.